A single sample is the source of the 16 T cell receptor beta chains below, sequenced in a study of blood T cell repertoires in COVID-19. Profiled with immunoSEQ multiplex PCR; TCRdb holds only in-frame clones, not every one. The sample contains about 490,000 clones, approximately 83% of which appear only once. Specimen: peripheral blood. These receptors were obtained from a human donor in a cohort sampled during active COVID-19.

This chain links TRBV10-3 with TRBJ1-2; tentative D call: TRBD1 (6 bases). Looked up from germline, CDR1 is ENHRY and CDR2 is SYGVKD. The V gene lost 2 bases and the J gene lost 4 bases, with 14 bases spanning the gap. This CDR3 contains 15 residues. The CDR3 DNA sequence: TGTGCCATCAGTGAGCACAACAGGGAGAGCTATGGCTACACCTTC. Its protein product is CAISEHNRESYGYTF.

V usage is TRBV7-2 and J usage is TRBJ2-7, with D perhaps matching TRBD2 (5 bases). Germline lookup yields CDR1 SGHTA and CDR2 FQGNSA. Trimming pared 1 base from V and 2 bases from J, leaving 12 bases between. The CDR3 length is 15 residues. The CDR3 here is CASSLVFGAAYEQYF. The CDR3, as DNA: TGTGCCAGCAGCTTAGTATTTGGAGCGGCCTACGAGCAGTACTTC.

V gene TRBV5-6 combines with J gene TRBJ1-1; TRBD1 matches 9 bases. The CDR3 consists of 16 residues. Germline V gene lookup returns CDR1 SGHDT and CDR2 YYEEEE. J was trimmed by 4 bases and V by 1 base; bases with no gene match: 8. CDR3 bases: TGTGCCAGCAGCTTGTGGGGACAGGGTGGTGGCACTGAAGCTTTCTTT. Its protein product is CASSLWGQGGGTEAFF.

The rearrangement uses TRBV5-1 and TRBJ2-7, with 7 bases fitting TRBD1. Germline V gene lookup returns CDR1 SGHRS and CDR2 YFSETQ. The J segment lost 2 bases and the V segment lost 4 bases, leaving 12 bases of the junction unmatched. This CDR3 is 16 amino acids long. Here the CDR3 DNA reads TGCGCCAGCAGCCCACCGACAGGGACGCAAACCTACGAGCAGTACTTC. Amino acid sequence: CASSPPTGTQTYEQYF.

This chain connects TRBV6-2 or TRBV6-3 to TRBJ1-2, with a weak D call TRBD1 (5 bases). Trimming cost V 5 bases and J 3 bases, with 10 bases left between them. CDR1 is MNHEY, CDR2 SVGEGT, per germline. The CDR3 is 13 residues long. CDR3 loop: CASSIQGHYGYTF. For the CDR3, the DNA is TGTGCCAGCAGTATTCAGGGTCACTATGGCTACACCTTC.

This clone has a handful of counts. The CDR3 spells CASPPGQGRDGYTF. DNA for the CDR3: TGCGCCAGCCCCCCGGGACAGGGGAGGGATGGCTACACCTTC. The chain recombines TRBV10-2 with TRBJ1-2, with TRBD1 matching over 10 bases. The germline gives CDR1 WSHSY, CDR2 SAAADI. The length of the CDR3 is 14 residues. V shed 8 bases and J 6 bases; nucleotides not matched to a gene: 9.

In its sample, this clone was seen many times. The chain employs TRBV6-5 and TRBJ1-5, with TRBD1 matching over 8 bases. V shed 6 bases, J shed 6 bases, and the junction held 7 bases outside the gene matches. CDR3 size: 14 residues. Per the germline V gene, CDR1 is MNHEY and CDR2 is SVGAGI. The CDR3 bases are TGTGCCAGCAGAACCGGACAGGGAATTCAGCCCCAGCATTTT. It yields the protein CASRTGQGIQPQHF.

The J gene is TRBJ1-1, the V gene TRBV3-1 (or the pseudogene TRBV3-2), with 8 positions matching TRBD1. Germline assignment: CDR1 LGHDT and CDR2 YNNKEL (reference sequence). This CDR3 is 14 amino acids long. After removal of 2 bases from V and 6 bases from J, the junction contained 5 bases not matched to a gene. CDR3 bases: TGTGCCAGCAGCCAAACAGGGGGGATCGCTGAAGCTTTCTTT. It encodes CASSQTGGIAEAFF.

J is TRBJ1-6 and V is TRBV12-5; 7 bases are shared with TRBD1. Germline CDR1 is LGHNT and CDR2 is FRNRAP. The CDR3 has 15 residues. J lost 0 bases, V lost 6 bases, and 2 bases had no gene match. The CDR3 DNA follows: TGTGCTAGTGGCCGGGACAGCTCCTATAATTCACCCCTCCACTTT. Its protein is CASGRDSSYNSPLHF.

The chain uses TRBV28 and TRBJ1-2, with D unresolved. The CDR3 extends over 12 amino acids. Trimming stripped 1 base from V and 10 bases from J, with 10 bases between. CDR1 is MDHEN and CDR2 is SYDVKM in the germline V gene. The CDR3, as DNA: TGTGCCAGCAGTTTATCGTCGGTAGTCTACACCTTC. As protein: CASSLSSVVYTF.

V and J are TRBV5-1 and TRBJ2-2; TRBD2 matches at 8 bases. Trimming cost V 0 bases and J 3 bases; bases outside gene matches: 4. This CDR3 is built from 16 residues. CDR1 is SGHRS, CDR2 YFSETQ, per germline. The CDR3 spells CASSLDTGGDTGELFF. CDR3 coding DNA: TGCGCCAGCAGCTTGGACACGGGAGGGGACACCGGGGAGCTGTTTTTT.

The V gene is TRBV18, the J gene TRBJ2-7; D gene ambiguous. Germline V gene lookup returns CDR1 KGHSH and CDR2 LQKENI. The CDR3 totals 13 residues. The V end was cut by 3 bases, the J end by 3 bases, with 9 bases between. As DNA, the CDR3 is TGTGCCAGCTCACCGGCTGCGGTCTACGAGCAGTACTTC. Its translation: CASSPAAVYEQYF.

V gene TRBV9 combines with J gene TRBJ2-5; the match to TRBD2 covers 11 bases. J was trimmed by 5 bases and V by 3 bases; bases with no gene match: 9. Germline assignment: CDR1 SGDLS and CDR2 YYNGEE. This CDR3 region has 16 residues. CDR3 sequence (DNA): TGTGCCAGCAGCGGTAGCGGGAGGGCCGGGGGGGAGACCCAGTACTTC. Translating it yields CASSGSGRAGGETQYF.

The chain combines TRBV6-5 with TRBJ1-3, with a tentative D call TRBD1 (6 bases). This CDR3 contains 14 residues. V dropped 3 bases and J dropped 7 bases, with 13 bases sitting between them. Germline values: CDR1 MNHEY, CDR2 SVGAGI. In DNA form, the CDR3 reads TGTGCCAGCAGTTATAGGGGGGGAAGGAACACCATATATTTT. Amino acid sequence: CASSYRGGRNTIYF.

This clone was seen a single time. The rearrangement links TRBV28 to TRBJ2-4, with TRBD1 matching over 10 bases. The J segment lost 7 bases and the V segment lost 6 bases, leaving 15 bases of the junction unmatched. This CDR3 comprises 17 residues. Germline loops: CDR1 MDHEN, CDR2 SYDVKM. CDR3 in amino acids: CASSPRDRGEWTNIQYF. The CDR3 bases are TGTGCCAGCAGCCCCCGGGACAGGGGCGAGTGGACGAACATTCAGTACTTC.

This sequence joins TRBV5-1 and TRBJ2-2; D may be TRBD2 (5 bases). The CDR3 has 14 residues. Trimming took off 4 bases at V and 4 bases at J, with 11 bases between the two ends. The germline CDR1 and CDR2 sequences are SGHRS and YFSETQ. CDR3 coding DNA: TGCGCCAGCAGCACGGACTTAGGCACCGGGGAGCTGTTTTTT. Translation: CASSTDLGTGELFF.